This entry lists 26 T cell receptor beta chains sequenced from one sample in a study of blood T cell repertoires in COVID-19. The table came from immunoSEQ multiplex PCR; TCRdb's copy has only in-frame clones and leaves some out. The top ten hold around 1.9% of the sample, which has more than 300,000 clones, about 89% seen once. The sample comprised PBMCs or T cells enriched from blood (not recorded which). The receptor set was obtained from a man in his forties in a cohort exposed to, infected with or recovered from COVID-19 (not recorded which).

The chain joins TRBV5-7 to TRBJ2-1, with TRBD1 matching 9 bases. TRBV5-7 is an ORF, with its function uncertain. The CDR3 sequence is 15 residues long. V shed 4 bases and J 6 bases; nucleotides not matched to a gene: 8. The CDR3 sequence: CASSAGQGTINEQFF. The CDR3 DNA sequence: TGTGCCAGCAGCGCCGGACAGGGGACGATCAATGAGCAGTTCTTC.

This chain joins TRBV15 and TRBJ1-2, with D perhaps TRBD1 (6 bases). The CDR3 is 15 residues long. Looked up from germline, CDR1 is LNHNV and CDR2 is YYDKDF (reference sequence). V lost 5 bases and J 4 bases, leaving 17 bases between the germline ends. This CDR3 reads CATSLGGGGLYGYTF. The CDR3 DNA is TGTGCCACCAGCCTAGGGGGAGGGGGACTCTATGGCTACACCTTC.

The chain links TRBV7-3 to TRBJ1-1; 8 bases match TRBD1. With V trimmed by 2 bases and J by 1 base, 12 bases remained unmatched. Germline CDR1 is SGHTA and CDR2 is FQGTGA. There are 18 residues in the CDR3. The CDR3 coding sequence is TGTGCCAGCAGCTTATCAGACAGGGGCTATGGTAAGAACACTGAAGCTTTCTTT. Encoded protein: CASSLSDRGYGKNTEAFF.

This chain links TRBV19 with TRBJ1-1; no firm D call. This CDR3 contains 15 residues. Trimming left V 3 bases short and J 1 base short, with 12 bases between. The germline V gene encodes CDR1 LNHDA and CDR2 SQIVND (reference sequence). Here the CDR3 DNA reads TGTGCCAGTAGTATGGCGGCAGACTGGAACACTGAAGCTTTCTTT. It encodes CASSMAADWNTEAFF.

This chain joins TRBV6-5 and TRBJ1-2; 8 bases match TRBD1. Trimming at V came to 4 bases and at J to 4 bases, leaving 5 bases not matched to a gene. Germline lookup yields CDR1 MNHEY and CDR2 SVGAGI. The length of the CDR3 is 14 residues. CDR3 loop: CASSWKDRAYGYTF. For the CDR3, the DNA is TGTGCCAGCAGTTGGAAGGACAGGGCCTATGGCTACACCTTC.

As to this clone: At one end, the junction sequence differs from germline, possibly due to a read error. Other DNA sequences from this sample encode an identical CDR3 as well. The J gene is TRBJ1-6, the V gene TRBV28; possible D gene TRBD1, 5 bases. The CDR3 sequence is 15 residues long. Germline assignment: CDR1 MDHEN and CDR2 SYDVKM. Here the CDR3 reads CASSFSGWDNSPLHF. In DNA, the CDR3 is TGTGCCAGCAGTTTCTCAGGGTGGGATAATTCACCCCTCCATTTT.

The V call is TRBV28, the J call TRBJ1-2, with TRBD1 identical over 8 bases. Germline-derived CDR1 and CDR2 are MDHEN and SYDVKM. V was pared by 5 bases and J by 13 bases, with 12 bases of the junction left unmatched. The CDR3 is made up of 13 amino acids. The CDR3 region is CASSTRDRPLRTF. CDR3 DNA: TGTGCCAGCAGTACCCGGGACAGGCCCCTCCGCACCTTC.

This clone was recorded once. The chain employs TRBV19 and TRBJ2-7; D gene uncertain. The V gene lost 4 bases and the J gene lost 4 bases, with 11 bases spanning the gap. Germline CDR1 LNHDA, CDR2 SQIVND (reference sequence). This CDR3 is 13 amino acids long. The CDR3, as DNA: TGTGCCAGTAGTAGAGGCGGTGGTTACGAGCAGTACTTC. Encoded protein: CASSRGGGYEQYF.

V gene TRBV6-1 combines with J gene TRBJ1-3, with TRBD1 as a possible D gene (5 bases). Germline-derived CDR1 and CDR2 are MNHNS and SASEGT. The V and J ends lost 2 bases and 0 bases respectively, with 11 bases between them. This CDR3 comprises 16 residues. For the CDR3, the DNA is TGTGCCAGCAGTGAAAGGGGCGTCAGCTCTGGAAACACCATATATTTT. It codes for CASSERGVSSGNTIYF.

The chain has TRBV27 and TRBJ2-7; D is unclear. The germline V gene has CDR1 MNHEY and CDR2 SMNVEV (reference sequence). This CDR3 has 13 amino acids. V lost 1 base, J lost 6 bases, and 10 bases lay in between. This CDR3 reads CASSLYFRSEQYF. The CDR3 nucleotides read TGTGCCAGCAGTTTATATTTCCGTTCCGAGCAGTACTTC.

This chain uses TRBV5-1 with TRBJ2-1, with 10 bases matching TRBD1. The CDR3 runs 16 residues. The trim removed 4 bases at V and 9 bases at J, leaving 13 bases unmatched. Germline CDR1 reads SGHRS; CDR2 reads YFSETQ. CDR3 bases: TGCGCCAGCAGCGATCGGGACAGGGGAATGGGGAGTGAGCAGTTCTTC. It specifies CASSDRDRGMGSEQFF.

Notes on this clone: Different DNA sequences within this sample yield the same CDR3. The J gene is TRBJ1-1, the V gene TRBV7-2, with D possibly being TRBD1 (6 bases). Trimming stripped 5 bases from V and 3 bases from J, with 10 bases between. CDR1 is SGHTA, CDR2 FQGNSA, per germline. The CDR3 runs to 13 residues. CDR3 in DNA: TGTGCCAGCAGCCTGCAGGGGTACACTGAAGCTTTCTTT. Translation gives CASSLQGYTEAFF.

The J gene is TRBJ1-3, the V gene TRBV3-1 (or the pseudogene TRBV3-2); D is uncertain. The CDR3 spans 15 residues. Trimming removed 0 bases at V and 2 bases at J, with 8 bases between. Germline V gene sequence: CDR1 LGHDT, CDR2 YNNKEL (reference sequence). In nucleotides, the CDR3 is TGTGCCAGCAGCCAAGATCTGTCAGCTGGAAACACCATATATTTT. Amino acids: CASSQDLSAGNTIYF.

This chain connects TRBV19 to TRBJ2-7; TRBD2 aligns across 7 bases. Trimming at V came to 4 bases and at J to 0 bases, leaving 3 bases not matched to a gene. The CDR3 has 14 amino acids. Per germline, CDR1 LNHDA and CDR2 SQIVND (reference sequence). The CDR3 here is CASSKAGRSYEQYF. Written as DNA, the CDR3 is TGTGCCAGTAGTAAAGCGGGGCGCTCCTACGAGCAGTACTTC. The whole variable domain, filled in from reference TRBV19 and TRBJ2-7, reads DGGITQSPKYLFRKEGQNVTLSCEQNLNHDAMYWYRQDPGQGLRLIYYSQIVNDFQKGDIAEGYSVSREKKESFPLTVTSAQKNPTAFYLCASSKAGRSYEQYFGPGTRLTVT.

This rearrangement joins TRBV9 to TRBJ2-5; a weak D match, TRBD2 (6 bases). CDR3 size: 13 residues. The germline CDR1 and CDR2 sequences are SGDLS and YYNGEE. Trimming cost V 0 bases and J 4 bases, with 7 bases left between them. The CDR3 DNA follows: TGTGCCAGCAGCGTAGTGGGGGGAGAGACCCAGTACTTC. Amino acids: CASSVVGGETQYF.

This chain joins TRBV2 and TRBJ1-1, with D possibly being TRBD1 (6 bases). The CDR3 sequence is 14 residues long. V gave up 6 bases and J gave up 3 bases, with 14 bases separating them. The germline CDR1 and CDR2 sequences are SNHLY and FYNNEI. CDR3 sequence: CASSASRGDTEAFF. As DNA, the CDR3 is TGTGCCAGCAGCGCCTCCAGGGGAGACACTGAAGCTTTCTTT.

This chain uses TRBV20-1 with TRBJ2-5; TRBD2 aligns across 7 bases. J gave up 6 bases and V 3 bases, and 7 bases lay outside the gene matches. Germline lookup yields CDR1 DFQATT and CDR2 SNEGSKA (reference sequence). The CDR3 is 13 residues long. This CDR3 reads CSASETSMQTQYF. The CDR3, as DNA: TGCAGTGCTAGTGAGACTAGCATGCAGACCCAGTACTTC.

Here the CDR3 DNA reads TGTGCCAGCAGCCAATCCCCAGGTCGGGGACAAGCTTCCTACGAGCAGTACTTC. Its translation: CASSQSPGRGQASYEQYF. The chain combines TRBV3-1 (or the pseudogene TRBV3-2) with TRBJ2-7; D might be TRBD1 (6 bases). Per the germline V gene, CDR1 is LGHDT and CDR2 is YNNKEL (reference sequence). CDR3 size: 18 residues. V gave up 2 bases and J gave up 1 base, with 21 bases separating them.

The chain links TRBV5-1 to TRBJ2-1; 7 bases are shared with TRBD2. Looked up from germline, CDR1 is SGHRS and CDR2 is YFSETQ. J gave up 2 bases and V 2 bases, and 10 bases lay outside the gene matches. The CDR3 totals 17 residues. The CDR3, as DNA: TGCGCCAGCAGCTTCGAGGGGAGGGCCCGCCCCTACAATGAGCAGTTCTTC. Encoded protein: CASSFEGRARPYNEQFF. The variable domain in full, with the rest retrieved from reference TRBV5-1 and TRBJ2-1, is KAGVTQTPRYLIKTRGQQVTLSCSPISGHRSVSWYQQTPGQGLQFLFEYFSETQRNKGNFPGRFSGRQFSNSRSEMNVSTLELGDSALYLCASSFEGRARPYNEQFFGPGTRLTVL.

Of note for this clone: The same CDR3 is also encoded by other DNA sequences in this sample. The CDR3 protein is CASSPGQNTEAFF. CDR3 DNA: TGTGCCAGCAGTCCCGGACAGAACACTGAAGCTTTCTTT. This chain joins TRBV28 and TRBJ1-1; maybe TRBD1 (5 bases). Germline lookup yields CDR1 MDHEN and CDR2 SYDVKM. The CDR3 totals 13 residues. Trimming pared 5 bases from V and 1 base from J, leaving 8 bases between.

The chain is built from TRBV6-1 and TRBJ2-7, with a possible D match to TRBD2 (5 bases). This CDR3 contains 14 residues. The V and J ends lost 2 bases and 6 bases respectively, with 14 bases between them. Germline V gives CDR1 MNHNS, CDR2 SASEGT. Here the CDR3 reads CASSESGWAGEQYF. DNA for the CDR3: TGTGCCAGCAGTGAATCGGGTTGGGCGGGCGAGCAGTACTTC.

The rearrangement uses TRBV3-1 (or the pseudogene TRBV3-2) and TRBJ2-7; 9 nucleotides align to TRBD2. Germline CDR1 reads LGHDT; CDR2 reads YNNKEL (reference sequence). CDR3 size: 16 residues. The J segment lost 2 bases and the V segment lost 0 bases, leaving 5 bases of the junction unmatched. CDR3 residues: CASSQDRPSGAYEQYF. CDR3 bases: TGTGCCAGCAGCCAAGATCGTCCTAGCGGGGCCTACGAGCAGTACTTC.

This clone was found once. The chain couples TRBV3-1 (or the pseudogene TRBV3-2) to TRBJ1-1, with a tentative D call TRBD1 (5 bases). V lost 4 bases to trimming and J lost 8 bases, with 14 bases between them. The CDR3 is made up of 13 amino acids. Germline V gene data show CDR1 as LGHDT and CDR2 as YNNKEL (reference sequence). The DNA of the CDR3 is TGTGCCAGCAGCCGGACAAAAGTCGGAGAAGCTTTCTTT. This sequence encodes CASSRTKVGEAFF.

This chain links TRBV3-1 (or the pseudogene TRBV3-2) with TRBJ1-5, with TRBD1 matching over 7 bases. The V gene end was trimmed by 4 bases and the J gene end by 2 bases; junction bases not matched to a gene: 5. CDR1 is LGHDT and CDR2 is YNNKEL in the germline V gene (reference sequence). The CDR3 sequence is 15 residues long. The CDR3 region is CASSLSTGGNQPQHF. CDR3 DNA sequence: TGTGCCAGCAGCCTCTCAACAGGGGGCAATCAGCCCCAGCATTTT.

This clone was observed a handful of times. V gene TRBV28 combines with J gene TRBJ1-6; D possibly corresponds to TRBD1 (6 bases). Per the germline V gene, CDR1 is MDHEN and CDR2 is SYDVKM. Trimming stripped 6 bases from V and 4 bases from J, with 16 bases between. The CDR3 runs 16 residues. The CDR3 region is CASRPSRGSYNSPLHF. Written as DNA, the CDR3 is TGTGCCAGCAGGCCCAGCAGGGGTTCGTATAATTCACCCCTCCACTTT.

The chain recombines TRBV28 with TRBJ2-2, with D tentatively TRBD2 (7 bases). V was clipped by 1 base and J by 3 bases, with 18 bases between them. CDR1 is MDHEN, CDR2 SYDVKM, per germline. The CDR3 covers 18 residues. The CDR3 DNA is TGTGCCAGCAGTTTATTCGGGGGGCTGGCGGAAGACACCGGGGAGCTGTTTTTT. Protein: CASSLFGGLAEDTGELFF.